The next 32 T cell receptor beta chains were all read from a single sample in a study of PD-1 blockade in classical Hodgkin lymphoma. Profiling relied on immunoSEQ multiplex PCR, and the TCRdb table lists in-frame clones only, not all of them. The sample holds approximately 98,000 clones; 80% to 90% are singletons and the top ten take less than 20%. Brentuximab vedotin exposure varied, and every patient relapsed after autologous stem cell transplantation. Here the sequenced sample was peripheral blood mononuclear cells (PBMCs), taken before the second cycle of nivolumab. The receptor source for this set is a human donor with classical Hodgkin lymphoma.

This clone was seen only once. V and J are TRBV10-1 and TRBJ2-7; D gene ambiguous. V was cut by 10 bases and J by 4 bases, with 17 bases left in between. This CDR3 is built from 13 residues. Germline V gene sequence: CDR1 WNHNN, CDR2 SYGVQD (reference sequence). The CDR3 loop is CATAESLEYEQYF. In DNA, the CDR3 is TGCGCCACCGCGGAGTCCTTGGAGTACGAGCAGTACTTC.

This rearrangement joins TRBV27 to TRBJ2-1; TRBD2 matches 8 bases. In germline, CDR1 is MNHEY, CDR2 SMNVEV (reference sequence). V was clipped by 6 bases and J by 10 bases; unmatched bases: 14. There are 15 residues in the CDR3. The CDR3 coding sequence is TGTGCCAGCAGGACCCCGGGACTAGACGGATCCGAGCAGTTCTTC. Translation: CASRTPGLDGSEQFF.

V is TRBV9 and J is TRBJ2-7; 8 nucleotides match TRBD1. The CDR3 is made up of 15 amino acids. The ends lost 3 bases at V and 4 bases at J; junction bases unmatched: 9. Per the germline V gene, CDR1 is SGDLS and CDR2 is YYNGEE. The CDR3 spells CASSGGQGLGYEQYF. CDR3 nucleotide sequence: TGTGCCAGCAGCGGAGGACAGGGATTGGGTTACGAGCAGTACTTC.

The chain has TRBV5-6 and TRBJ2-3; D call uncertain. Deletions cut 5 bases from V and 3 bases from J, with 19 bases between. CDR3 length equals 16 residues. Germline loops: CDR1 SGHDT, CDR2 YYEEEE. CDR3 coding DNA: TGTGCCAGCAGTCGGAACCGGTTCCTAGATACAGATACGCAGTATTTT. This encodes CASSRNRFLDTDTQYF.

The V gene is TRBV7-2, the J gene TRBJ2-2; D perhaps matches TRBD2 (6 bases). This CDR3 has 12 amino acids. The germline CDR1 and CDR2 sequences are SGHTA and FQGNSA. Trimming left V 6 bases short and J 5 bases short, with 7 bases between. CDR3: CASRTSTGELFF. As DNA, the CDR3 is TGTGCCAGCAGGACTAGTACCGGGGAGCTGTTTTTT.

For this clone: The sample contains more than one DNA sequence encoding this CDR3. The chain combines TRBV6-5 with TRBJ2-7; D is perhaps TRBD1 or TRBD2 (5 bases each). The CDR3 has 15 amino acids. Germline V CDR1 and CDR2: MNHEY, SVGAGI. Trimming cost V 2 bases and J 1 base, with 12 bases left between them. The CDR3 region has the DNA TGTGCCAGCAGTTACGGGGGATTAGGATCCTACGAGCAGTACTTC. This codes for CASSYGGLGSYEQYF.

The gene calls are TRBV7-2 and TRBJ2-5; D gene unclear. Trimming took off 5 bases at V and 4 bases at J, with 8 bases between the two ends. Germline assignment: CDR1 SGHTA and CDR2 FQGNSA. The CDR3 extends over 12 amino acids. The CDR3 nucleotides read TGTGCCAGCAGCATGTGGACAGAGACCCAGTACTTC. It translates to CASSMWTETQYF.

The chain is built from TRBV18 and TRBJ2-3; 15 bases agree with TRBD2. CDR1 KGHSH and CDR2 LQKENI come from the germline V gene. The CDR3 is made up of 17 amino acids. V trimming: 3 bases; J trimming: 4 bases; junction bases outside the gene matches: 5. This CDR3 is CASSPGLAGGKADTQYF. The CDR3, as DNA: TGTGCCAGCTCACCGGGACTAGCGGGAGGAAAAGCAGATACGCAGTATTTT.

The chain carries TRBV14 and TRBJ2-7; D is possibly TRBD1 (6 bases). The germline V gene has CDR1 SGHDN and CDR2 FVKESK. CDR3 length: 14 residues. The ends were cut back, 8 bases at V and 5 bases at J, with 19 bases in the middle. The CDR3 sequence is CASEYRVQGHEQYF. The CDR3 region has the DNA TGTGCCAGCGAATACAGGGTTCAAGGTCACGAGCAGTACTTC.

V and J are TRBV25-1 and TRBJ2-3; TRBD2 might be the D (5 bases). Trimming stripped 5 bases from V and 9 bases from J, with 15 bases between. Germline V gene sequence: CDR1 MGHDK, CDR2 SYGVNS. The CDR3 is made up of 13 amino acids. CDR3 amino acids: CASSPWAEETQYF. CDR3 nucleotides: TGTGCCAGCAGTCCTTGGGCGGAGGAGACGCAGTATTTT.

The V and J genes are TRBV11-2 and TRBJ2-3, with TRBD2 identical over 7 bases. In germline, CDR1 is SGHAT, CDR2 FQNNGV. The CDR3 loop spans 15 amino acids. V shed 0 bases and J 3 bases; nucleotides not matched to a gene: 3. The CDR3 DNA reads TGTGCCAGCAGCTTAGACGGGGGGTCGACAGATACGCAGTATTTT. It translates to CASSLDGGSTDTQYF.

The count of this clone is one. The chain combines TRBV5-1 with TRBJ2-5; TRBD1 matches 12 bases. V shed 7 bases, J shed 5 bases, and the junction held 6 bases outside the gene matches. The CDR3 is made up of 14 amino acids. Germline values: CDR1 SGHRS, CDR2 YFSETQ. The CDR3 here is CASFRDRGQETQYF. In DNA, the CDR3 is TGCGCCAGCTTCCGGGACAGGGGGCAGGAGACCCAGTACTTC.

The rearrangement uses TRBV7-2 and TRBJ2-7; the match to TRBD2 covers 11 bases. Germline CDR1 and CDR2: SGHTA and FQGNSA. The CDR3 consists of 16 residues. V trimming: 3 bases; J trimming: 3 bases; junction bases outside the gene matches: 7. Written as DNA, the CDR3 is TGTGCCAGCAGCTTCCTCGGGACTAGCGGAAACTACGAGCAGTACTTC. It translates to CASSFLGTSGNYEQYF.

The rearrangement links TRBV7-9 to TRBJ1-4, with D hard to call. Trimming removed 0 bases from V and 0 bases from J, with 5 bases in between. From germline, CDR1 is SEHNR and CDR2 FQNEAQ (reference sequence). CDR3 length equals 15 residues. The CDR3: CASSLAGATNEKLFF. CDR3 coding DNA: TGTGCCAGCAGCTTAGCCGGAGCAACTAATGAAAAACTGTTTTTT.

This clone was observed a single time. Here the CDR3 reads CASSLDATGAGNTEAFF. The DNA of the CDR3 is TGTGCCAGCAGCTTAGACGCTACAGGGGCTGGGAACACTGAAGCTTTCTTT. V and J are TRBV7-9 and TRBJ1-1; 7 bases match TRBD1. The V gene end was trimmed by 1 base and the J gene end by 1 base; junction bases not matched to a gene: 9. Germline values: CDR1 SEHNR, CDR2 FQNEAQ (reference sequence). The CDR3 totals 17 residues.

This sequence joins TRBV27 and TRBJ2-7; D not resolved. Trimming pared 0 bases from V and 8 bases from J, leaving 14 bases between. The CDR3 extends over 14 amino acids. Germline lookup yields CDR1 MNHEY and CDR2 SMNVEV (reference sequence). The CDR3 DNA is TGTGCCAGCAGTTTATCTCCGGAGAGGTATAAGCAGTACTTC. It yields the protein CASSLSPERYKQYF.

The V gene is TRBV12-2, the J gene TRBJ2-5; TRBD1, the table's D call, lacks a check against the DNA. TRBV12-2 is given as a pseudogene. This CDR3 spans 17 amino acids. CDR3 amino acids: CASPYPPGQVYQETQYF. The CDR3 DNA sequence: TGTGCAAGTCCCTACCCTCCGGGACAGGTGTACCAAGAGACCCAGTACTTC.

J is TRBJ1-2 and V is TRBV28, with 7 bases identical to TRBD1. J gave up 4 bases and V 6 bases, and 11 bases lay outside the gene matches. CDR3 length equals 15 residues. Per the germline V gene, CDR1 is MDHEN and CDR2 is SYDVKM. CDR3 sequence: CASSPRTGGTYGYTF. The DNA for the CDR3 is TGTGCCAGCAGCCCCCGGACAGGTGGGACCTATGGCTACACCTTC.

The gene calls are TRBV25-1 and TRBJ2-3; a weak D match, TRBD1 (5 bases). V lost 3 bases to trimming and J lost 2 bases, with 9 bases between them. The CDR3 loop spans 14 amino acids. Per the germline V gene, CDR1 is MGHDK and CDR2 is SYGVNS. CDR3 nucleotide sequence: TGTGCCAGCAGTGAGGGGCAGATCACAGATACGCAGTATTTT. Translating it yields CASSEGQITDTQYF.

The rearrangement links TRBV5-8 to TRBJ2-5; D is undetermined. V was shortened by 0 bases and J by 2 bases, with 5 bases between the two germline ends. The CDR3 has 13 residues. Per germline, CDR1 SGHTS and CDR2 YDEGEE. The DNA of the CDR3 is TGTGCCAGCAGCTTGGTTCAGCAAGAGACCCAGTACTTC. This codes for CASSLVQQETQYF.

The chain uses TRBV29-1 and TRBJ2-7; 13 positions match TRBD2. The CDR3 is made up of 12 amino acids. After removal of 4 bases from V and 6 bases from J, the junction contained 0 bases not matched to a gene. Germline V lookup: CDR1 SQVTM, CDR2 ANQGSEA. The CDR3 loop is CSVGTSGSEQYF. Written as DNA, the CDR3 is TGCAGCGTTGGGACTAGCGGGAGCGAGCAGTACTTC.

The chain combines TRBV29-1 with TRBJ2-1; D not certain. V was pared by 5 bases and J by 8 bases, with 19 bases between. There are 14 residues in the CDR3. The germline V gene has CDR1 SQVTM and CDR2 ANQGSEA. The CDR3: CSVPRPTYWDEQFF. The CDR3, as DNA: TGCAGCGTTCCCCGGCCTACCTACTGGGATGAGCAGTTCTTC.

In its sample, this clone was seen a few times. This sequence joins TRBV6-6 and TRBJ1-5, with a weak D call TRBD1 (6 bases). The CDR3 totals 13 residues. CDR1 and CDR2 from the germline V gene are MNHNY and SVGAGI (reference sequence). Trimming removed 7 bases at V and 4 bases at J, with 11 bases between. CDR3 sequence: CASNGQLNQPQHF. In DNA form, the CDR3 reads TGTGCCAGCAACGGACAGCTAAATCAGCCCCAGCATTTT.

The chain employs TRBV6-5 and TRBJ2-7, with TRBD2 as a possible D gene (5 bases). The CDR3 extends over 14 amino acids. Germline CDR1 is MNHEY and CDR2 is SVGAGI. V shed 8 bases and J shed 0 bases, with 14 bases lying between them. The CDR3 here is CASREYRGSYEQYF. CDR3 bases: TGTGCCAGCCGCGAGTACCGGGGCTCCTACGAGCAGTACTTC.

The V call is TRBV2, the J call TRBJ1-1; D not resolved. This CDR3 comprises 11 residues. V lost 8 bases and J lost 7, with 11 bases in between. Germline CDR1 is SNHLY and CDR2 is FYNNEI. The CDR3 coding sequence is TGTGCCAGCTTGGAGTCCTTTGAAGCTTTCTTT. Translation gives CASLESFEAFF.

This chain uses TRBV20-1 with TRBJ2-1; D unclear. Germline CDR1 reads DFQATT; CDR2 reads SNEGSKA (reference sequence). The CDR3 spans 11 residues. V lost 6 bases and J 4 bases, leaving 7 bases between the germline ends. CDR3 DNA: TGCAGTGCGGGTGGATACAATGAGCAGTTCTTC. It translates to CSAGGYNEQFF.

This chain links TRBV6-1 with TRBJ2-5; 10 bases match TRBD1. V shed 8 bases and J 3 bases; nucleotides not matched to a gene: 9. Germline V gene sequence: CDR1 MNHNS, CDR2 SASEGT. The CDR3 spans 15 residues. In nucleotides, the CDR3 is TGTGCCAGCTCCGGGACAGGGGCAGGAAAAGAGACCCAGTACTTC. Protein sequence: CASSGTGAGKETQYF.

This rearrangement joins TRBV19 to TRBJ2-7, with D unclear. Trimming stripped 6 bases from V and 0 bases from J, with 12 bases between. The CDR3 extends over 14 amino acids. Per germline, CDR1 LNHDA and CDR2 SQIVND (reference sequence). CDR3 nucleotide sequence: TGTGCCAGTAGGCAGGACCGTTCCTCCTACGAGCAGTACTTC. This translates into CASRQDRSSYEQYF.

This chain links TRBV28 with TRBJ2-1; 13 bases match TRBD2. Unmatched junction bases numbered 6, after V lost 7 bases and J lost 6 bases. Per germline, CDR1 MDHEN and CDR2 SYDVKM. The CDR3 is made up of 15 amino acids. The CDR3 protein is CASITGLAGINEQFF. Written as DNA, the CDR3 is TGTGCCAGCATCACGGGACTAGCGGGGATCAATGAGCAGTTCTTC.

The chain joins TRBV7-9 to TRBJ1-2, with 8 bases identical to TRBD1. The CDR3 has 13 residues. The germline V gene encodes CDR1 SEHNR and CDR2 FQNEAQ (reference sequence). V lost 7 bases to trimming and J lost 7 bases; unmatched junction nucleotides: 8. CDR3 coding DNA: TGTGCCAGCACCACCGACAGGGGTGGTGGCTACACCTTC. This gives the protein CASTTDRGGGYTF.

The CDR3 protein is CSVEDRGSGGYTF. CDR3 DNA: TGCAGCGTTGAAGATCGGGGGTCCGGGGGCTACACCTTC. The rearrangement links TRBV29-1 to TRBJ1-2, with a weak D call TRBD1 (5 bases). The V gene's germline CDR1 is SQVTM and CDR2 ANQGSEA. Trimming stripped 0 bases from V and 8 bases from J, with 13 bases between. There are 13 residues in the CDR3.

This rearrangement joins TRBV30 to TRBJ1-1, with D unresolved. The CDR3 is 12 residues long. V was pared by 4 bases and J by 1 base, with 7 bases between. CDR1 is GTSNPN and CDR2 is SVGIG in the germline V gene (reference sequence). The chain's CDR3 is CAWNNWNTEAFF. CDR3 DNA sequence: TGTGCCTGGAACAACTGGAACACTGAAGCTTTCTTT.